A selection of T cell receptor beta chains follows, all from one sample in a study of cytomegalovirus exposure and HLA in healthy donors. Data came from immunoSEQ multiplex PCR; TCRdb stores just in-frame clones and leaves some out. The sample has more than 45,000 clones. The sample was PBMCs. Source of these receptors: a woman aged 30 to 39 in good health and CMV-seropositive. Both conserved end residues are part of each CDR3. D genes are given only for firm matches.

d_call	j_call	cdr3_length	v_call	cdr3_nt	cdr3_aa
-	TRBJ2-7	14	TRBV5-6	TGTGCCAGCAGCTTCTTAGGGGCCACCTACGAGCAGTACTTC	CASSFLGATYEQYF
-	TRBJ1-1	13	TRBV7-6	TGTGCCAGCAGCTTAGCAGGGAGGGCTGAAGCTTTCTTT	CASSLAGRAEAFF
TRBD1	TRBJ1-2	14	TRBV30	TGTGCCTGGAGTACAGACAGGGGGTCGTTTGGCTACACCTTC	CAWSTDRGSFGYTF
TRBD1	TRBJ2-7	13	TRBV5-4	TGTGCCAGCAGCGAGACAGGGGCCTACGAGCAGTACTTC	CASSETGAYEQYF
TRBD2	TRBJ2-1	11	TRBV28	TGTGCCTTAGGGACTACCTGGGAGCAGTTCTTC	CALGTTWEQFF
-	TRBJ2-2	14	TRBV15	TGTGCCACCAGCAGAGATAGCACCACCGGGGAGCTGTTTTTT	CATSRDSTTGELFF
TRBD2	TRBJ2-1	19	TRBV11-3	TGTGCCAGCAGCTTTTATTATCCTTTAGCGGGAGGCACGTACAATGAGCAGTTCTTC	CASSFYYPLAGGTYNEQFF
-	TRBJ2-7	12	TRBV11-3	TGTGCCAGCAGCTTAAGAGGTATCGAGCAGTACTTC	CASSLRGIEQYF
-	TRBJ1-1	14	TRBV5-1	TGCGCCAGCAGCTTGCCCAGGGAGAACACTGAAGCTTTCTTT	CASSLPRENTEAFF
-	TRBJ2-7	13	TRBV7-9	TGTGCCAGCAGCTTCAGGGGTTTCTACGAGCAGTACTTC	CASSFRGFYEQYF
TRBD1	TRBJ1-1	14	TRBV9	TGTGCCAGCAGCGCCCAGGGGGCAAGAACTGAAGCTTTCTTT	CASSAQGARTEAFF
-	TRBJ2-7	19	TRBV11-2	TGTGCCAGCAGCTTAGTGCGGGTGATCCCTCAACTCAGCTCCTACGAGCAGTACTTC	CASSLVRVIPQLSSYEQYF
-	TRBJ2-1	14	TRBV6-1	TGTGCCAGCAGACTCTCGACAGGTCACAATGAGCAGTTCTTC	CASRLSTGHNEQFF
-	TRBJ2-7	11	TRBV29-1	TGCAGCGGCGGGACAGCCTACGAGCAGTACTTC	CSGGTAYEQYF
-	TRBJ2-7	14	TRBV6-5	TGTGCCAGCAGTTACAGGTTCCAGGGCGACGAGCAGTACTTC	CASSYRFQGDEQYF